The 5 T cell receptor beta chains listed next were all sequenced from one sample in a study of CD8+CD57+ T cells in acquired aplastic anemia. Patients chosen for sequencing had CD8+CD57+ cells that had expanded, as shown by flow cytometry. For CDR3 and TCR beta VDJ profiling, genomic DNA was the template used. One entry per CDR3 protein results from TCRdb running MiXCR on the reads. The sample has hundreds of thousands of distinct CDR3 sequences, about a third seen once. The material sequenced was sorted CD4+, CD8+, or CD8+CD57+ T cells (not recorded which) from PBMCs. The receptors derive from a human donor with aplastic anemia.

The sample holds many counts of this clonotype. The rearrangement joins TRBV10-3 to TRBJ2-3; perhaps TRBD2 as D (6 bases). V lost 4 bases and J lost 1, with 9 bases in between. Germline assignment: CDR1 ENHRY and CDR2 SYGVKD. CDR3 length: 14 residues. The chain's CDR3 is CAISAPSGTDTQYF. In DNA, the CDR3 is TGTGCCATCAGTGCCCCTAGCGGCACAGATACGCAGTATTTT.

The sample holds many counts of this clonotype. V usage is TRBV10-2 and J usage is TRBJ1-5; D ambiguous. In germline, CDR1 is WSHSY, CDR2 SAAADI. The length of the CDR3 is 14 residues. Trimming took off 4 bases at V and 3 bases at J, with 10 bases between the two ends. CDR3 loop: CASSGLELNQPQHF. The CDR3 coding sequence is TGCGCCAGCAGTGGTCTAGAGCTCAATCAGCCCCAGCATTTT.

Points on this clonotype: Being one base from a much bigger clone, this may be a read error. The chain is built from TRBV19 and TRBJ2-7; tentatively, D is TRBD2 (6 bases). Germline V gene lookup returns CDR1 LNHDA and CDR2 SQIVND (reference sequence). This CDR3 comprises 15 residues. V gave up 9 bases and J gave up 5 bases, with 23 bases separating them. CDR3 in DNA: TGTGCCAGCAGCAAAGGTGGACTAACGACCCACGAGCAGTACTTC. This encodes CASSKGGLTTHEQYF. The entire variable domain, with the rest obtained from reference TRBV19 and TRBJ2-7, is as follows: DGGITQSPKYLFRKEGQNVTLSCEQNLNHDAMYWYRQDPGQGLRLIYYSQIVNDFQKGDIAEGYSVSREKKESFPLTVTSAQKNPTAFYLCASSKGGLTTHEQYFGPGTRLTVT.

Details on this clonotype: A read error may produce the germline difference seen at one junction end. The gene calls are TRBV3-1 and TRBJ2-1; the D gene is possibly TRBD1 (6 bases). The CDR3 is 14 residues long. Germline V gene sequence: CDR1 LGHDT, CDR2 YNNKEL (reference sequence). CDR3 bases: TGTGCCAGCAGCCAAAGACAGGTCTACGATGAGCAGTTCTTC. Translated, it gives CASSQRQVYDEQFF.

The chain joins TRBV4-3 to TRBJ1-2, with D hard to call. From germline, CDR1 is LGHNA and CDR2 YSLEER. Trimming removed 0 bases from V and 3 bases from J, with 8 bases in between. CDR3 length: 14 amino acids. In DNA form, the CDR3 reads TGCGCCAGCAGCCAAGATTCGGAAGACTATGGCTACACCTTC. This codes for CASSQDSEDYGYTF.